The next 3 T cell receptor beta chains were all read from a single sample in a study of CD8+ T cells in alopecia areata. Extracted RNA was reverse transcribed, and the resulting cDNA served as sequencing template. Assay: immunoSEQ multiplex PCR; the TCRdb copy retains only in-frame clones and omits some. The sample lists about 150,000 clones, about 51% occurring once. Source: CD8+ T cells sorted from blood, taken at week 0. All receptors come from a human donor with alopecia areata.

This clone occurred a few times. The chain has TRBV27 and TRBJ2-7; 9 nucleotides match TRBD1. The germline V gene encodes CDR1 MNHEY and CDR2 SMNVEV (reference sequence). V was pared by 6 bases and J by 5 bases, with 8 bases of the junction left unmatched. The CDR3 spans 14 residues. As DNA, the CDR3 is TGTGCCAGCAGGGGGGACAGGGATTTCCACGAGCAGTACTTC. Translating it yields CASRGDRDFHEQYF.

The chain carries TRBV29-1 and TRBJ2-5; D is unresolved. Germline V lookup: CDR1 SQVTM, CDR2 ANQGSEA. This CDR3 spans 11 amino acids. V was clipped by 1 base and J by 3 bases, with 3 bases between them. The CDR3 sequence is CSVEGKETQYF. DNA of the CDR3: TGCAGCGTTGAAGGGAAAGAGACCCAGTACTTC.

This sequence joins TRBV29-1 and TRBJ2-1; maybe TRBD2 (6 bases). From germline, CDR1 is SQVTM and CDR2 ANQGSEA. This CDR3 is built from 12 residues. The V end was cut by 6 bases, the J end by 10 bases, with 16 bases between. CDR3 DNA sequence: TGCAGCGTCGGGGGACCGGCCAAGGAGCAGTTCTTC. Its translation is CSVGGPAKEQFF.